This TCR beta chain originates from a study of OX40 agonist ivuxolimab in advanced cancers. Study in general: Head and neck, renal cell, melanoma or hepatocellular carcinoma were the cancers that dose-escalation patients had.

Details on this clone: Its antigen remains unidentified.

On cycle 4 day 1 and cycle 7 day 1, as well as at baseline, blood was sampled. The CDR3 loop spans 14 amino acids. The V segment lost 4 bases and the J segment 2 bases; nucleotides outside the gene matches: 4. The germline V gene has CDR1 SGHRS and CDR2 YFSETQ. Findings of the study overall: By week 6 at 0.1 to 3.0 mg/kg, blood CD4+ and CD8+ T cells had expanded clonally. The work left the antigen specificity of expanded peripheral T cells undetermined.

Libraries were prepared by immunoSEQ multiplex PCR; TCRdb keeps only in-frame clonotypes and omits some of them. The sample has 79,000 or so clones, about 82% seen once. The gene calls are TRBV5-1 and TRBJ2-7; 9 positions agree with TRBD1. This receptor was taken from an adult with an advanced solid tumor such as melanoma, head and neck, liver or kidney cancer. The input for sequencing was CD4+ or CD8+ T cells sorted from blood, taken in a trial of the OX40 agonist ivuxolimab. The CDR3 sequence is CASSPGDRAYEQYF. The CDR3 nucleotides are TGCGCCAGCAGCCCAGGGGACAGGGCCTACGAGCAGTACTTC. The entire variable domain, with the rest obtained from reference TRBV5-1 and TRBJ2-7, is as follows: KAGVTQTPRYLIKTRGQQVTLSCSPISGHRSVSWYQQTPGQGLQFLFEYFSETQRNKGNFPGRFSGRQFSNSRSEMNVSTLELGDSALYLCASSPGDRAYEQYFGPGTRLTVT.